Below are 26 T cell receptor beta chains sequenced from a single sample in a study of blood T cell repertoires in COVID-19. Clones were sequenced by immunoSEQ multiplex PCR, and TCRdb holds only the in-frame ones, with some missing. The sample shows about 62,000 clones, around 89% of them seen only once. Input material: peripheral blood. All receptors come from a woman aged 55-69 years with COVID-19, enrolled during active disease.

The V gene is TRBV6-2 or TRBV6-3, the J gene TRBJ2-1, with TRBD2 identical over 9 bases. V was clipped by 2 bases and J by 9 bases; unmatched bases: 5. The CDR3 is made up of 14 amino acids. Germline V gene lookup returns CDR1 MNHEY and CDR2 SVGEGT. The DNA of the CDR3 is TGTGCCAGCAGTTACGAAGCGGGAGGCGTTGAGCAGTTCTTC. This translates into CASSYEAGGVEQFF.

The rearrangement joins TRBV5-1 to TRBJ1-2; TRBD1 might be the D (6 bases). The germline V gene encodes CDR1 SGHRS and CDR2 YFSETQ. The CDR3 spans 14 residues. V lost 4 bases to trimming and J lost 8 bases, with 18 bases between them. This CDR3 reads CASSIISLQGGYTF. For the CDR3, the DNA is TGCGCCAGCAGCATCATCTCCTTACAGGGAGGCTACACCTTC.

This chain joins TRBV7-2 and TRBJ2-1; TRBD1 matches at 7 bases. Trimming cost V 6 bases and J 4 bases; bases outside gene matches: 3. This CDR3 has 13 amino acids. Germline CDR1 reads SGHTA; CDR2 reads FQGNSA. CDR3 protein: CASRWDRYNEQFF. Written as DNA, the CDR3 is TGTGCCAGCAGGTGGGACAGATACAATGAGCAGTTCTTC.

The chain combines TRBV19 with TRBJ1-5; the D gene is possibly TRBD1 (6 bases). Trimming pared 3 bases from V and 0 bases from J, leaving 9 bases between. Germline CDR1 and CDR2: LNHDA and SQIVND (reference sequence). The CDR3 consists of 15 residues. CDR3 in amino acids: CASSMDSYSNQPQHF. In nucleotides, the CDR3 is TGTGCCAGTAGTATGGACAGCTATAGCAATCAGCCCCAGCATTTT.

The rearrangement links TRBV28 to TRBJ1-5; unclear D gene. From germline, CDR1 is MDHEN and CDR2 SYDVKM. The V and J ends lost 3 bases and 6 bases respectively, with 27 bases between them. The CDR3 loop spans 19 amino acids. The CDR3 DNA reads TGTGCCAGCAGTTTTCCCACGAGCCGAGGGCCATCTAGGAGTCAGCCCCAGCATTTT. This gives the protein CASSFPTSRGPSRSQPQHF. Full variable domain (rest looked up from reference TRBV28 and TRBJ1-5): DVKVTQSSRYLVKRTGEKVFLECVQDMDHENMFWYRQDPGLGLRLIYFSYDVKMKEKGDIPEGYSVSREKKERFSLILESASTNQTSMYLCASSFPTSRGPSRSQPQHFGDGTRLSIL.

CDR3 amino acids: CASSPLAQGTAKNIQYF. The CDR3 nucleotides are TGCGCCAGCAGCCCCCTAGCGCAGGGAACAGCCAAAAACATTCAGTACTTC. The genes are TRBV4-1 and TRBJ2-4; tentatively, D is TRBD2 (6 bases). CDR1 and CDR2 (germline): MGHRA, YSYEKL. The CDR3 is 17 residues long. Trimming shortened V by 4 bases and J by 0 bases, and 16 bases separated the two germline ends.

The V call is TRBV5-1, the J call TRBJ1-2, with 11 positions matching TRBD1. The CDR3 consists of 16 residues. V was pared by 1 base and J by 4 bases, with 6 bases of the junction left unmatched. The V gene's germline CDR1 is SGHRS and CDR2 YFSETQ. The CDR3 region has the DNA TGCGCCAGCAGCTTGAGGACAGGGGGCTCCATCTATGGCTACACCTTC. It specifies CASSLRTGGSIYGYTF.

A single count supports this clone. V gene TRBV28 combines with J gene TRBJ1-1; 8 nucleotides agree with TRBD1. Germline CDR1 and CDR2: MDHEN and SYDVKM. Trimming took 5 bases from V and 3 from J; bases not matched to a gene: 11. CDR3 length: 16 residues. DNA of the CDR3: TGTGCCAGCAGTCCTCGACAGGGGACGTTGGACACTGAAGCTTTCTTT. Its protein is CASSPRQGTLDTEAFF. Variable domain in full (rest from reference TRBV28 and TRBJ1-1): DVKVTQSSRYLVKRTGEKVFLECVQDMDHENMFWYRQDPGLGLRLIYFSYDVKMKEKGDIPEGYSVSREKKERFSLILESASTNQTSMYLCASSPRQGTLDTEAFFGQGTRLTVV.

CDR3 sequence reads: CASSLPSYEQYF. The CDR3, as DNA: TGCGCCAGCAGCTTGCCATCCTACGAGCAGTACTTC. The V and J genes are TRBV5-1 and TRBJ2-7, with D unresolved. The CDR3 covers 12 residues. V was trimmed by 1 base and J by 1 base, leaving 3 bases between them. Germline CDR1 SGHRS, CDR2 YFSETQ.

The rearrangement joins TRBV30 to TRBJ2-1; no clear D gene. The germline V gene encodes CDR1 GTSNPN and CDR2 SVGIG (reference sequence). The V and J ends lost 5 bases and 9 bases respectively, with 11 bases between them. The CDR3 length is 11 residues. CDR3 DNA sequence: TGTGCCTGGGGAATTAGCACTGAGCAGTTCTTC. It codes for CAWGISTEQFF.

This clone was seen only a few times. Other DNA sequences of this sample code for an identical CDR3. The gene calls are TRBV24-1 and TRBJ1-5; 11 bases are a match to TRBD1. The V and J ends lost 3 bases and 3 bases, in that order; junction bases with no gene match: 3. The CDR3 runs to 16 residues. CDR1 is KGHDR, CDR2 SFDVKD, per germline. Written as DNA, the CDR3 is TGTGCCACCAGTGATCCGGGACAGGGGGACAATCAGCCCCAGCATTTT. Translating it yields CATSDPGQGDNQPQHF.

The J gene is TRBJ1-2, the V gene TRBV7-9; 9 bases fit TRBD1. Germline CDR1 is SEHNR and CDR2 is FQNEAQ (reference sequence). There are 13 residues in the CDR3. J was trimmed by 7 bases and V by 4 bases; bases with no gene match: 4. Written as DNA, the CDR3 is TGTGCCAGCAGCTCGGGACAGGGAGTTGGCTACACCTTC. It yields the protein CASSSGQGVGYTF.

V usage is TRBV7-2 and J usage is TRBJ1-1; 7 bases fit TRBD1. The CDR3 totals 14 residues. Germline V gene sequence: CDR1 SGHTA, CDR2 FQGNSA. V lost 5 bases to trimming and J lost 0 bases; unmatched junction nucleotides: 3. The CDR3 DNA follows: TGTGCCAGCAGCCGGGACAGCTTGAACACTGAAGCTTTCTTT. Translation gives CASSRDSLNTEAFF.

This clone was picked up one time. CDR3 protein: CASSTRGSGYYEQYF. The CDR3 DNA sequence: TGTGCCAGCAGCACCCGGGGTAGCGGGTACTACGAGCAGTACTTC. This rearrangement joins TRBV7-9 to TRBJ2-7; 7 bases agree with TRBD2. The trim removed 5 bases at V and 3 bases at J, leaving 10 bases unmatched. The CDR3 is 15 residues long. From germline, CDR1 is SEHNR and CDR2 FQNEAQ (reference sequence).

The chain links TRBV9 to TRBJ2-7; maybe TRBD2 (6 bases). Trimming cost V 0 bases and J 1 base, with 11 bases left between them. From germline, CDR1 is SGDLS and CDR2 YYNGEE. This CDR3 is built from 15 residues. CDR3 nucleotide sequence: TGTGCCAGCAGCGTAGGGAGCGGGTCTTCCTACGAGCAGTACTTC. It is translated as CASSVGSGSSYEQYF.

V usage is TRBV11-3 and J usage is TRBJ1-3, with unresolved D. Germline assignment: CDR1 SGHNT and CDR2 YENEEA. The CDR3 totals 14 residues. V was clipped by 2 bases and J by 10 bases, with 15 bases between them. As DNA, the CDR3 is TGTGCCAGCAGCTTAATTCGACCCTCCGGGACCATATATTTT. Translating gives CASSLIRPSGTIYF.

The chain uses TRBV6-5 and TRBJ2-3; 12 bases line up with TRBD2. Germline assignment: CDR1 MNHEY and CDR2 SVGAGI. V shed 8 bases, J shed 8 bases, and the junction held 8 bases outside the gene matches. The CDR3 is 14 amino acids. The CDR3 protein is CASSTSGSSGTQYF. DNA of the CDR3: TGTGCCAGCTCGACTAGCGGGAGTAGCGGTACGCAGTATTTT.

This chain connects TRBV3-1 (or the pseudogene TRBV3-2) to TRBJ1-3; D unresolved. V was pared by 4 bases and J by 1 base, with 2 bases between. CDR3 size: 12 residues. CDR1 is LGHDT and CDR2 is YNNKEL in the germline V gene (reference sequence). This CDR3 reads CASSPSGNTIYF. The CDR3 DNA reads TGTGCCAGCAGCCCTTCTGGAAACACCATATATTTT.

V gene TRBV6-2 or TRBV6-3 combines with J gene TRBJ2-2, with TRBD2 as a possible D gene (5 bases). This CDR3 contains 17 residues. The germline gives CDR1 MNHEY, CDR2 SVGEGT. The ends were cut back, 2 bases at V and 0 bases at J, with 13 bases in the middle. The CDR3 region has the DNA TGTGCCAGCAGTTACGAATGGGCGCGGGCGAACACCGGGGAGCTGTTTTTT. Amino acid sequence: CASSYEWARANTGELFF.

The DNA of the CDR3 is TGTGCCAGCAGCTTACGGACAGGGGATAACTATGGCTACACCTTC. Amino acids: CASSLRTGDNYGYTF. The V call is TRBV4-2, the J call TRBJ1-2; TRBD1 aligns across 9 bases. This CDR3 comprises 15 residues. Germline CDR1 and CDR2: LGHNA and YNFKEQ. V dropped 5 bases and J dropped 1; count of bases not matched to a gene: 5.

The rearrangement joins TRBV30 to TRBJ1-5; the match to TRBD1 covers 7 bases. The V segment lost 3 bases and the J segment 0 bases; nucleotides outside the gene matches: 14. Germline V gene data show CDR1 as GTSNPN and CDR2 as SVGIG (reference sequence). The CDR3 sequence is 18 residues long. The CDR3 DNA reads as TGTGCCTGGAGCCCCCTAGCCCACAGGGGACTTAGCAATCAGCCCCAGCATTTT. Encoded protein: CAWSPLAHRGLSNQPQHF.

The V call is TRBV9, the J call TRBJ2-7, with TRBD2 identical over 8 bases. Trimming at V came to 3 bases and at J to 0 bases, leaving 8 bases not matched to a gene. The germline V gene has CDR1 SGDLS and CDR2 YYNGEE. The CDR3 sequence is 16 residues long. As DNA, the CDR3 is TGTGCCAGCAGCGGCTTTGACGGGAGGGGCTCCTACGAGCAGTACTTC. As protein: CASSGFDGRGSYEQYF.

This clone appeared a single time. This chain connects TRBV7-2 to TRBJ1-3; the D is unclear. This CDR3 has 13 residues. Trimming cost V 5 bases and J 0 bases, with 5 bases left between them. The germline CDR1 and CDR2 sequences are SGHTA and FQGNSA. CDR3 amino acids: CASSTSSGNTIYF. The CDR3 DNA reads as TGTGCCAGCAGCACGAGCTCTGGAAACACCATATATTTT.

The gene calls are TRBV18 and TRBJ2-5; no clear D gene. The CDR3 is 14 residues long. Germline CDR1 and CDR2: KGHSH and LQKENI. With 3 bases removed from V and 5 bases from J, the gap between germline ends came to 13 bases. The CDR3 DNA reads as TGTGCCAGCTCACCCCCCTCGATACGGGAGACCCAGTACTTC. Amino acid sequence: CASSPPSIRETQYF.

The chain is built from TRBV10-3 and TRBJ2-7; 9 bases match TRBD2. The CDR3 consists of 13 residues. With 8 bases clipped from V and 1 base from J, the junction kept 3 bases outside the gene matches. Germline lookup yields CDR1 ENHRY and CDR2 SYGVKD. The CDR3 DNA sequence: TGTGCCATCGGCACTAGCGGGTCCTACGAGCAGTACTTC. Amino acid sequence: CAIGTSGSYEQYF.

This chain joins TRBV23-1 and TRBJ1-6, with D perhaps TRBD1 (5 bases). TRBV23-1 is classed as an ORF, of uncertain function. V was clipped by 3 bases and J by 7 bases, with 10 bases between them. This CDR3 contains 14 residues. The CDR3 loop reads CASSQPGKNSPLHF. DNA for the CDR3: TGCGCCAGCAGTCAGCCAGGGAAGAATTCACCCCTCCACTTT.